This record concerns one T cell receptor (beta chain) sequence. Its antigen specificity is not known. The input lacks base qualities; no much larger clone sits a single base away. Using the deep immunoSEQ assay, TCR CDR3 regions were amplified from genomic DNA by multiplex PCR. Genomic DNA extracted from each cell subset was distributed evenly over all wells of several immunoSEQ 96-well plates, and each plate served as one replicate. Each replicate PCR for sorted subsets received approximately 200 ng genomic DNA, equal to roughly 33,000 T cell genomes. Purified libraries were measured with a Qubit 3.0 fluorometer, size-checked on a Bioanalyzer 2100, and measured again with the KAPA Library Quantification kit. A separate single-read 150-cycle Illumina NextSeq 550 flow cell was used to sequence each immunoSEQ 96-well plate. The paper's data handling went like this. Because the immunoSEQ output included only junctional sequences and no quality scores, the filtering could not be the same as the filtering used for full-length reads. To assign V/J genes and CDR3, sequences were annotated using PyIR, a Python wrapper for IgBLAST v1.9, with IMGT germline references. Reads were removed for weak V/J assignments (E-value above 1e-6), missing CDR3, stop codons, out-of-frame junctions, or ambiguous translated residues. V3J clonotypes were defined as sequences sharing the same inferred V gene, J gene, and CDR3 amino acid sequence. The percentage overlap between two repertoires was calculated by dividing the number of shared unique clonotypes by the size of the smaller repertoire. RTK rarefaction, the Chao1 estimator, and Recon v2.1 estimates of unobserved clonotypes were used to assess repertoire richness. Generation probabilities for all TCRbeta clonotypes obtained by the gDNA method from several donors were computed using OLGA. The clones in this table, taken by TCRdb from immuneACCESS, are in-frame only. Not every clone is retained; where verified, under half of the shortfall comes from an unresolved V gene, and the cause of the rest is unknown. V, J and clone size are taken as reported in that table, and D and trimming were inferred from the DNA itself. This sample lists about 1 million clones; about 80% were detected once. Of the sample, approximately 0.56% is held by the ten largest clones.

CDR1 and CDR2 are drawn from the germline V gene: SQVTM, ANQGSEA. V is trimmed back by 7 bases and J by 5 bases, and the junction contains 9 bases that no gene match accounts for. Inclusive of the bounding cysteine and phenylalanine, the CDR3 is 14 residues long. Here the CDR3 DNA is all that survives: 42 bases in frame from base 1. These data belong to a study of shared clonotypes between healthy human individuals (dated by TCRdb to 2020 to 2021). Background for the entire study: A few men and two women, aged 18 to 49 years, made up the cohort. Per donor, three plates each were used for CD4 naive and CD4 memory, two for CD8 naive, and one for CD8 memory. To estimate repertoire size and how much clonotype sharing occurs between individuals, the study deeply sequenced the blood TCR repertoires of roughly 5 healthy adults. Libraries were prepared and TCR repertoires were sequenced by different laboratories using diverse techniques, in order to increase sequencing depth and limit assay-specific biases. Per donor, leukapheresis produced somewhere between about 0.94 and 9 billion PBMCs.

The donors were healthy, HIV-negative adults with no recently reported acute infections or vaccinations. All donors were Caucasian adults living in Nashville, Tennessee, USA. Magnetic negative selection was used to enrich CD4+ T cells, after which naive cells were positively selected on CD45RA and the negative fraction became the memory subset. After blood collection by leukapheresis, PBMCs were isolated using Ficoll-Histopaque density gradient centrifugation and then cryopreserved in the vapor phase of liquid nitrogen. Analytical flow cytometry was used to check the purity and quantity of each magnetically sorted T cell population. From each sorted fraction, genomic DNA was isolated and quantified by UV absorbance on a Nanodrop 2000c. Study-wide findings and limitations: The genetic and exposure-history diversity represented was limited by the small number of donors. Compared with non-shared clonotypes, clonotypes shared by all four sorted-subset donors had higher generation probabilities. Only blood was sampled, and tissue TCR repertoires likely differ from those in blood. Naive subsets generally had larger estimated clonotype richness than memory subsets. Across a handful of donors, about 5% of naive CD4, approximately 3.6% of naive CD8, about 2.3% of memory CD4, and approximately 0.42% of memory CD8 clonotypes were shared. Based on pairwise subsampling, the degree of clonotype sharing among donors was expected to be affected by sequencing depth. Incomplete sequencing was indicated by rarefaction of sorted-subset datasets, despite the large sequencing depth.

The V and J segments used are TRBV29-1 and TRBJ2-7; 12 junctional bases match TRBD1. The TCR sequence derives from a man between 18 and 35 years old in good health. Some clones in this sample may be carry-over from other donors' samples. Sequencing was performed on memory CD4+ T cells from PBMCs. Read against the paper, the sample's cell subset or site label means: CD45RA-negative fraction. The nucleotide sequence reads as follows: TGCAGCGCGGGGACAGGGGGCACGCAGGACGAGCAGTACTTC. This yields the protein CSAGTGGTQDEQYF.